This T cell receptor beta chain was retrieved from a study of CD8 T cells in ankylosing spondylitis. General study findings and limits: Previously reported in reactive arthritis synovial fluid and blood were some of the motif variants. Made up of roughly 8 highly homologous variants, a TCR beta motif appeared characteristic of ankylosing spondylitis blood. Reportedly, disease-linked clones are significantly enriched in ankylosing spondylitis patients' matched synovial fluid.

This clonotype was recorded a few times. Its cognate antigen is unknown. Germline V lookup: CDR1 LGHDT, CDR2 YNNKEL (reference sequence). Trimming cost V 4 bases and J 3 bases; bases outside gene matches: 14. CDR3 length equals 17 residues. TCRdb recomputed calls from the 5' RACE reads with MiXCR, one row per CDR3 protein. This sample yields 800,000 to 900,000 distinct CDR3 sequences, of which 12% are seen a single time; approximately 0.51% belongs to the top ten. The sequence was collected from a male donor with ankylosing spondylitis. Sequencing used blood, either unsorted or a sorted T cell fraction (not recorded which). The chain is built from TRBV3-1 and TRBJ2-5; 7 bases map to TRBD1. This chain's CDR3 is CASSPYRPTGWEETQYF. The CDR3 region has the DNA TGTGCCAGCAGCCCCTACAGGCCGACAGGGTGGGAAGAGACCCAGTACTTC.